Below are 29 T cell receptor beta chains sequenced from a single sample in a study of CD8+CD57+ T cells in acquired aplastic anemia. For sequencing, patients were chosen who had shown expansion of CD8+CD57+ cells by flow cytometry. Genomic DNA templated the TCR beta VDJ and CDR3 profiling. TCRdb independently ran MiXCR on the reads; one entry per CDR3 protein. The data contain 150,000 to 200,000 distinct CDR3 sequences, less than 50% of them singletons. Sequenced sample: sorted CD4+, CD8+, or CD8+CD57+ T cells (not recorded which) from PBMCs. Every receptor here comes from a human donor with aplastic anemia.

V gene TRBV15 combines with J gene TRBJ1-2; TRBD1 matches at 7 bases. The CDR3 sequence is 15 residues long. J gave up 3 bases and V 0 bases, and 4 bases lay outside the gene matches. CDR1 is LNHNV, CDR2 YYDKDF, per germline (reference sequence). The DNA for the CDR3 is TGTGCCACCAGCAGAGATCGACAGGGCCACTATGGCTACACCTTC. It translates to CATSRDRQGHYGYTF. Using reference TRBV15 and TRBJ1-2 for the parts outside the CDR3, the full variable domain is DAMVIQNPRYQVTQFGKPVTLSCSQTLNHNVMYWYQQKSSQAPKLLFHYYDKDFNNEADTPDNFQSRRPNTSFCFLDIRSPGLGDTAMYLCATSRDRQGHYGYTFGSGTRLTVV.

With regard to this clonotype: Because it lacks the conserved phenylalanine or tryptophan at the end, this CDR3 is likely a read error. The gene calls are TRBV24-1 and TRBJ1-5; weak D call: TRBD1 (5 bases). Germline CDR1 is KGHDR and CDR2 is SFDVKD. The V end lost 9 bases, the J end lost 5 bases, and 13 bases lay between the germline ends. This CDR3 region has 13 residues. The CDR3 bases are TGTGCCACCGGGGGGGATAGTGATCAGCCCCAGCATTCT. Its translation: CATGGDSDQPQHS.

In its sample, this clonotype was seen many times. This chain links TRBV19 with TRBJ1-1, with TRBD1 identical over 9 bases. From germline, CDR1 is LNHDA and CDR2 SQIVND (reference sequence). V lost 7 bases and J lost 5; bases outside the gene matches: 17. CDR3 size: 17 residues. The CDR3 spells CASTDSAGQGFNTEAFF. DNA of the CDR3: TGTGCCAGTACCGATTCCGCGGGACAGGGTTTTAATACTGAAGCTTTCTTT.

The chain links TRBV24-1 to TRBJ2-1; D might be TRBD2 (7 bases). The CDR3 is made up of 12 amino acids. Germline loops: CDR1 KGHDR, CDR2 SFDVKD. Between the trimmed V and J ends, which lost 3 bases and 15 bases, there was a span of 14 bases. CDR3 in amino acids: CATSDNAGARFF. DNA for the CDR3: TGTGCCACCAGTGATAATGCGGGGGCGAGGTTCTTC.

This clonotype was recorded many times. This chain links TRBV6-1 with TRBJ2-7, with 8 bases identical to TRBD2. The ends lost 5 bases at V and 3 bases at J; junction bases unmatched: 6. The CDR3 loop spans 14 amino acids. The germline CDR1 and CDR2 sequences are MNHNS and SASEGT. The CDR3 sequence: CASSRLAGGYEQYF. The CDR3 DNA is TGTGCCAGCAGTCGTCTGGCGGGGGGCTACGAGCAGTACTTC.

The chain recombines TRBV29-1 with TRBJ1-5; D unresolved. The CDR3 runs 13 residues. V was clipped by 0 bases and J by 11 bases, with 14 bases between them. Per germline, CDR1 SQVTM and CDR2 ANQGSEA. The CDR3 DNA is TGCAGCGTTGAAGAAGGACTGGAAGAGACCCAGCATTTT. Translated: CSVEEGLEETQHF.

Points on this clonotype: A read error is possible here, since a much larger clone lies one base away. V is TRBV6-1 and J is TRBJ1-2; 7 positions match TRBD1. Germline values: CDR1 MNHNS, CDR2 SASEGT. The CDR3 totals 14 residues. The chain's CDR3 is CASSVTGINYGYAF. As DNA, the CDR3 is TGTGCCAGCAGCGTGACAGGGATTAACTATGGCTACGCCTTC.

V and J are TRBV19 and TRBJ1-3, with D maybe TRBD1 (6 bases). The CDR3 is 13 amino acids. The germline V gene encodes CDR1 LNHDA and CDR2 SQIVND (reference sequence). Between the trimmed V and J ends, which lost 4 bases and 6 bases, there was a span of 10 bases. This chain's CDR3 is CASSRTELNTIYF. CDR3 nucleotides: TGTGCCAGTAGTAGGACAGAACTAAACACCATATATTTT.

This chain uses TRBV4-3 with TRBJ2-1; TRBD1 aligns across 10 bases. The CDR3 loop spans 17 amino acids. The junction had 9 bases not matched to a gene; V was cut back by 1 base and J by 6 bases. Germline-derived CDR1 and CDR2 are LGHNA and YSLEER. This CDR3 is CASSQVMGTGVPNEQFF. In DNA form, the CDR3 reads TGCGCCAGCAGCCAAGTAATGGGGACAGGGGTCCCCAATGAGCAGTTCTTC.

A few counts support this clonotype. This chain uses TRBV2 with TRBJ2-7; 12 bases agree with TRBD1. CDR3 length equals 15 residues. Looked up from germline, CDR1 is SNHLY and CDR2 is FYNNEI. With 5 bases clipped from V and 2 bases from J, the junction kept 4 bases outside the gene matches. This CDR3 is CASSTGTGGPYEQYF. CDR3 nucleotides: TGTGCCAGCAGTACCGGGACAGGGGGCCCCTACGAGCAGTACTTC.

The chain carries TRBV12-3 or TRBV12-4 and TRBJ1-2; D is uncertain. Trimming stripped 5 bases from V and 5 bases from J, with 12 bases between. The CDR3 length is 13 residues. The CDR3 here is CASSPGERYGYTF. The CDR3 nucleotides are TGTGCCAGCAGTCCAGGCGAGAGGTATGGCTACACCTTC.

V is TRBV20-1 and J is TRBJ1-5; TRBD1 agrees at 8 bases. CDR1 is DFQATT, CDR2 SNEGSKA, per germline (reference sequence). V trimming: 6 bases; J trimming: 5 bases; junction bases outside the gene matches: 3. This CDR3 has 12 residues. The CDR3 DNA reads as TGCAGTGCCGGGACAGGAGATCAGCCCCAGCATTTT. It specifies CSAGTGDQPQHF.

CDR3 loop: CATSDGGTTSYEQYF. The CDR3 region has the DNA TGTGCCACCTCAGACGGCGGGACCACTTCCTACGAGCAGTACTTC. The chain carries TRBV24-1 and TRBJ2-7; perhaps TRBD2 as D (6 bases). Germline V gene lookup returns CDR1 KGHDR and CDR2 SFDVKD. V was trimmed by 9 bases and J by 1 base, leaving 18 bases between them. The CDR3 totals 15 residues.

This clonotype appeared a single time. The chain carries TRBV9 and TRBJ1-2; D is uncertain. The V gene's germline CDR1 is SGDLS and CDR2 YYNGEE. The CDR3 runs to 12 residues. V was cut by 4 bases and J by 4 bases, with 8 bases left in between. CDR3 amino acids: CASSPPRYGYTF. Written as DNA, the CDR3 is TGTGCCAGCAGCCCCCCTCGCTATGGCTACACCTTC.

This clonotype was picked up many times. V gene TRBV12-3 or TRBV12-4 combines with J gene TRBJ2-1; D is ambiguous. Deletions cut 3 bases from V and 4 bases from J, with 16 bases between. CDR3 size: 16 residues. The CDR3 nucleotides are TGTGCCAGCAGTTTTAGTCCCTCCTTTGGATACAATGAGCAGTTCTTC. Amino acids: CASSFSPSFGYNEQFF.

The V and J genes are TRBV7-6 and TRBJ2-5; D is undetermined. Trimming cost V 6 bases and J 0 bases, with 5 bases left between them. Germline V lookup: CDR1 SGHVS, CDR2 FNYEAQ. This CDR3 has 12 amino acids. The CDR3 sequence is CASSLHQETQYF. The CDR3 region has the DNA TGTGCCAGCAGTTTACACCAAGAGACCCAGTACTTC.

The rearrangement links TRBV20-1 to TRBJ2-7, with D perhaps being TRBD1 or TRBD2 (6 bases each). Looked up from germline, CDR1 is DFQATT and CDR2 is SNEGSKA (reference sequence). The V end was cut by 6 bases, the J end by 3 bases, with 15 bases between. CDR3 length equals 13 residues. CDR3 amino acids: CSARGDGSYEQYV. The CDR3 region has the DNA TGCAGTGCAAGGGGGGACGGTAGCTACGAGCAGTACGTC.

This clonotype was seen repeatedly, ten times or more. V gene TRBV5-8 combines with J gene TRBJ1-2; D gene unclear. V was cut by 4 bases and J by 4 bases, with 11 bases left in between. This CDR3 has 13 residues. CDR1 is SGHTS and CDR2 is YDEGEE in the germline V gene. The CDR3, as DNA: TGTGCCAGCAGCCTGGAGAGGGTCTATGGCTACACCTTC. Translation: CASSLERVYGYTF.

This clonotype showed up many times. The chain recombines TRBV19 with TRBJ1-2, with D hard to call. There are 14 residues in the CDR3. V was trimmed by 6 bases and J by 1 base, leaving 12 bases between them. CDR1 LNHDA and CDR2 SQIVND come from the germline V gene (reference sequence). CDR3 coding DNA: TGTGCCAGTAGGAAGGGCAGACTTAACTATGGCTACACCTTC. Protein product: CASRKGRLNYGYTF.

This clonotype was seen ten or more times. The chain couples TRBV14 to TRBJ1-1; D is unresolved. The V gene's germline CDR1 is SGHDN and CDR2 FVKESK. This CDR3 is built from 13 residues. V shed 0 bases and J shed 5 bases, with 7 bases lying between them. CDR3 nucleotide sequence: TGTGCCAGCAGCCAAGATTACGAGACTGAAGCTTTCTTT. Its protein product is CASSQDYETEAFF.

The CDR3 nucleotides read TGTGCCAGCAGCTTCCGGGACAGGGGGAGTGATCCCCAGCATTTT. The encoded protein is CASSFRDRGSDPQHF. The chain is built from TRBV11-3 and TRBJ1-5, with 11 bases fitting TRBD1. Trimming removed 3 bases from V and 10 bases from J; junction bases left unmatched: 8. Germline V gives CDR1 SGHNT, CDR2 YENEEA. The CDR3 has 15 residues.

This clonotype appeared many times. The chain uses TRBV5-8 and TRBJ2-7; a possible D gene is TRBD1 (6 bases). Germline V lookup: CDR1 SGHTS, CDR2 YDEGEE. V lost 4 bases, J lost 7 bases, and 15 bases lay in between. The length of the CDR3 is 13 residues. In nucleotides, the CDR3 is TGTGCCAGCAGCAAGTACAGGGAGTTGGAGCAGTACTTC. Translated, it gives CASSKYRELEQYF.

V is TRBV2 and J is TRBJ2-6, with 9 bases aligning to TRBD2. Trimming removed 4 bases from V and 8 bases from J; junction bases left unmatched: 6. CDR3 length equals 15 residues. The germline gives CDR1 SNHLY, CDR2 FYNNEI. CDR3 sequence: CASSVAGDVTNVLTF. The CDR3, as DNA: TGTGCCAGCAGTGTAGCGGGGGATGTGACCAACGTCCTGACTTTC.

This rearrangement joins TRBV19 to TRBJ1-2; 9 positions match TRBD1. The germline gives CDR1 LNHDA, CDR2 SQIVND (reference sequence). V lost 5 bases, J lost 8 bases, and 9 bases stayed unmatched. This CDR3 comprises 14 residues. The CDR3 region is CASSQDRGTGGYTF. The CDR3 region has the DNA TGTGCCAGTAGTCAGGACAGGGGAACGGGCGGCTACACCTTC. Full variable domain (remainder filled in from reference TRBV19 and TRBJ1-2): DGGITQSPKYLFRKEGQNVTLSCEQNLNHDAMYWYRQDPGQGLRLIYYSQIVNDFQKGDIAEGYSVSREKKESFPLTVTSAQKNPTAFYLCASSQDRGTGGYTFGSGTRLTVV.

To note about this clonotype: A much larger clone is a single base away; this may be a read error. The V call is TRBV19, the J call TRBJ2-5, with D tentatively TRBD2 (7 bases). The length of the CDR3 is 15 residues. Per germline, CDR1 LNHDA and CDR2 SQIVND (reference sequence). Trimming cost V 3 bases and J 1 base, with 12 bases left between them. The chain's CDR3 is CASSMGGAGQETQYF. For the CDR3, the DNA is TGTGCCAGTAGTATGGGGGGGGCGGGCCAAGAGACCCAGTACTTC.

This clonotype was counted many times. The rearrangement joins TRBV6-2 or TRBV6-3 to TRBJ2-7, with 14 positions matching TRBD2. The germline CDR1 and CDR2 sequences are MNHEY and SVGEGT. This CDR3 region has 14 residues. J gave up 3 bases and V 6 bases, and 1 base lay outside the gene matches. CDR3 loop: CASSGLAGGYEQYV. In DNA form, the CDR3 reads TGTGCCAGCAGCGGACTAGCGGGAGGCTACGAGCAGTACGTC.

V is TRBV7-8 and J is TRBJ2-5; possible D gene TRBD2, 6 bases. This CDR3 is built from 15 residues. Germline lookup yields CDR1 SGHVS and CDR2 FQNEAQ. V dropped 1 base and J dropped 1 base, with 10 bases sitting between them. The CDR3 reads CASSLVADPQETQYF. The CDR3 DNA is TGTGCCAGCAGCTTAGTAGCGGATCCCCAAGAGACCCAGTACTTC.

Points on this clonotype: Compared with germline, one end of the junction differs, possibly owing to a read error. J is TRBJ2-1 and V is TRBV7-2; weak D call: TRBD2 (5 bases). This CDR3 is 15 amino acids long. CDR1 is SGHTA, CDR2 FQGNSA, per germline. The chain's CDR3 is CAGSSGLFTDNEQFF. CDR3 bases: TGTGCCGGCAGCTCCGGACTTTTCACCGACAATGAGCAGTTCTTC.

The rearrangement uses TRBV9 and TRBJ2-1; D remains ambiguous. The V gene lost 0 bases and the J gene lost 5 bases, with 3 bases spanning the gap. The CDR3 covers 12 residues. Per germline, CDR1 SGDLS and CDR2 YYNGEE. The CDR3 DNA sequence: TGTGCCAGCAGCGTAGGCGACAATGAGCAGTTCTTC. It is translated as CASSVGDNEQFF.